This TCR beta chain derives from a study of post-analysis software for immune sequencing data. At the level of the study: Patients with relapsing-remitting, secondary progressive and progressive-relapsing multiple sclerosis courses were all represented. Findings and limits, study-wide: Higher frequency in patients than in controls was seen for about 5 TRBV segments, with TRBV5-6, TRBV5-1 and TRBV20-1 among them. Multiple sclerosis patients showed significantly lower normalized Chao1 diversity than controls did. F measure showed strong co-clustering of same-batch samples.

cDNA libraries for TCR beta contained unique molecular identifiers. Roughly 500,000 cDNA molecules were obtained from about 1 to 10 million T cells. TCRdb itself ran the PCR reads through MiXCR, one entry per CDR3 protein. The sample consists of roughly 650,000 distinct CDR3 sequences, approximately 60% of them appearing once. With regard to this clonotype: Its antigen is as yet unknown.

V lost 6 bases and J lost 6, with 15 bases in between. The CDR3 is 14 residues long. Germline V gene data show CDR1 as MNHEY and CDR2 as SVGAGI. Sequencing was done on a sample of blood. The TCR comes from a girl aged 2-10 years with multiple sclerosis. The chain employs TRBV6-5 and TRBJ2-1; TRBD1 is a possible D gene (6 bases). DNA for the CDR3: TGTGCCAGCAGCAGGGGCAGGGAACTCAATGAGCAGTTCTTC. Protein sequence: CASSRGRELNEQFF.